This entry concerns a single TCR beta chain. Its specific antigen is unknown. No base qualities exist here, and no much larger clone lies one base off it. V is pared back by 4 bases and J by 1 base, with 13 bases lying between the germline termini. According to the germline V gene, CDR1 reads SGDLS and CDR2 reads YYNGEE. The CDR3 goes from the cysteine to the phenylalanine over 15 residues. Of the read, only the CDR3 DNA is kept; its 45 bases are in frame from base 1. The library was made by 5' RACE. Sequencing took place on an Illumina HiSeq 2500. A second roughly 7 to 11 cycle PCR used a sample-barcoded 5' primer and a J-beta primer mix. A unique molecular identifier was introduced onto each TCR beta cDNA molecule by a template-switch 5' adaptor carrying 12 random nucleotides. At least 2.5 million CDR3-containing paired-end reads were obtained from each sample. First-strand cDNA synthesis was performed from all RNA using the Mint cDNA synthesis kit, with priming by a TRBC-specific oligonucleotide. Following uracil-DNA glycosylase treatment, a first 18-cycle PCR with universal primers M1SS and BC2_uni_R was performed on all cDNA. Per the source publication's procedure: Each sample was normalized by randomly selecting 1 million high-quality reads, each carrying a distinct molecular identifier. Reads sharing molecular identifiers were discarded rather than binned into consensus sequences. MiTCR, set to a Q25 quality threshold and the strictest error-elimination algorithm, was used for CDR3 identification, clonotype clustering and error correction. A nonparametric unseen species model with Euler transformation was used to estimate lower-bound total TCR beta diversity. Using fastp trimming at Q25 and MiXCR clonotype assembly, TCRdb reanalyzed the public sequencing data and kept in-frame beta chains. Rows with one shared CDR3 protein collapse into an entry with the most common genes and DNA. Here the V and J calls rest on TCRdb's processing, not on the authors' analysis. Counted in this sample were roughly 800,000 distinct CDR3 sequences; roughly 60% of them appeared once. The ten biggest clones cover 20% to 25% of the sample.

This sample was taken from a study of blood T cells in healthy people across ages (dated by TCRdb to between 2014 and 2017). About the investigation overall: In model experiments, roughly one uniquely barcoded TCR beta cDNA molecule per two T cells was captured by template switching. Using deep sequencing normalized with unique cDNA molecular identifiers, the study measured how TCR beta repertoire diversity changes with age. Donors were grouped into four age groups: young (average roughly 17 years), middle-aged (around 39), aged (approximately 58) and long-lived (about 82). To avoid experimental bias, donors of different ages were spread randomly across the sequencing lanes. Two additional independent replicas of 1 million unique cDNA reads from the same blood draw were analyzed for two donors (one aged 18 to 30 and one aged 80 or older).

Overall study results and their limits: Since profiling was done on bulk unsorted PBMCs, naive and antigen-experienced compartments could not be conclusively compared. Because donor CMV infection status was unknown, age-related changes in expanded clonotypes were potentially confounded. A strong correlation was found between observed TCR beta diversity and the percentage of naive T cells measured by flow cytometry. Estimates of total diversity based on one million sequenced T cells were considered lower bounds and underestimates. Observed TCR beta diversity per million T cells fell roughly linearly with age, and a significant reduction was already apparent by age around 44. The long-lived group showed more naive CD4+ T cells, fewer expanded clones and increased TCR diversity than the aged group, suggesting age selection.

The donors were roughly 38 Caucasian individuals from Russia, aged roughly 6 to 100 years, who were systemically healthy. Each donor gave around 9.5 milliliters of peripheral blood, collected into EDTA-treated Vacutainer tubes. Ficoll-Paque density-gradient centrifugation was used to isolate PBMCs, with at least 6 million obtained per sample. Total RNA, at least 6 micrograms per sample, was extracted from PBMCs with Trizol reagent. For every donor, an aliquot of PBMCs went through flow cytometry to measure the percentages of naive CD45RAhigh/CD27high T cells. The TCR originated in a man aged 25-40 years in good health. The sample was blood. The chain joins TRBV9 to TRBJ2-3; the D gene cannot be resolved beyond TRBD1 or TRBD2, each matching 5 bases. The CDR3 reads as follows: CASSKTRDRTDTQYF. The DNA sequence reads TGTGCCAGCAGCAAAACCCGGGACCGCACAGATACGCAGTATTTT.